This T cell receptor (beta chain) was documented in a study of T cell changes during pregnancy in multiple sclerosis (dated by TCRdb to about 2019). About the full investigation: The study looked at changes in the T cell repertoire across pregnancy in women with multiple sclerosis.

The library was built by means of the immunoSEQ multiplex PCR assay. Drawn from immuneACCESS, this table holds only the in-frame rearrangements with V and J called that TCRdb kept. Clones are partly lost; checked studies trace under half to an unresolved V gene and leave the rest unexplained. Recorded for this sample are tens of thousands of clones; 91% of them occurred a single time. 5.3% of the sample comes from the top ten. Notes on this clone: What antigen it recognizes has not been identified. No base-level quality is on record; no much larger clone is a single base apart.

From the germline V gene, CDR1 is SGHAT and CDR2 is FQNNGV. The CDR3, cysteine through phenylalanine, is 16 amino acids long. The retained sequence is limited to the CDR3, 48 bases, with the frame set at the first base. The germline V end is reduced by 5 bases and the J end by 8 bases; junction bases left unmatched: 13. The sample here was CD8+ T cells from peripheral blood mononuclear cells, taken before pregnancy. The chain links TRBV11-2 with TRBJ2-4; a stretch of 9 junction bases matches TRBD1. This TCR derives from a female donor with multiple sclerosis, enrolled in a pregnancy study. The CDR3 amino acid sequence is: CASSPGQGRARHIQYF. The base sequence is TGTGCCAGCAGCCCGGGACAGGGAAGGGCTCGACACATTCAGTACTTC.